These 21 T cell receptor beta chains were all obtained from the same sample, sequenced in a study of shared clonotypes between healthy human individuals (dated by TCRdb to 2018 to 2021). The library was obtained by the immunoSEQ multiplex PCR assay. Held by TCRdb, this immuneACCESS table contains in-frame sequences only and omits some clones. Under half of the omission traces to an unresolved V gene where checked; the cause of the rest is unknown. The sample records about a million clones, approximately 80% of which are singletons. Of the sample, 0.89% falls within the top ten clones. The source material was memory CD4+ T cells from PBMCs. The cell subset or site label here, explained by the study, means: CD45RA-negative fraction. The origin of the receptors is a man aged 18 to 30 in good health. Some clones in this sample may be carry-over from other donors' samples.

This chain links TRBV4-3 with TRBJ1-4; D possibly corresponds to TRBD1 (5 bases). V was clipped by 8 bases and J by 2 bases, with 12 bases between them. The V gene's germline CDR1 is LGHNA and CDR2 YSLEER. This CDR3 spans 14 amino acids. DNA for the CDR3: TGCGCCAGCCGTCCAGGGCGCACTAATGAAAAACTGTTTTTT. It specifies CASRPGRTNEKLFF.

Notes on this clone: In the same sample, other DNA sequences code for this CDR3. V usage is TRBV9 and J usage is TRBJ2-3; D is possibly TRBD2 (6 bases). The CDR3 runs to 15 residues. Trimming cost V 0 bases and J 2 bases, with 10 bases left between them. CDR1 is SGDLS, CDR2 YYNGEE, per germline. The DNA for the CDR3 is TGTGCCAGCAGCGTAGCTCCTAGCGTCACAGATACGCAGTATTTT. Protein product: CASSVAPSVTDTQYF.

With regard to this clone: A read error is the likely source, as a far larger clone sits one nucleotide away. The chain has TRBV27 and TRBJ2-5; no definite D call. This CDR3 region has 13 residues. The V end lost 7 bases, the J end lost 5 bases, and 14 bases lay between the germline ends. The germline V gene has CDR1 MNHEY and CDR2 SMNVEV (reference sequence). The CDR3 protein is CASTVWSWETQYF. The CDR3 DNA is TGTGCCAGCACCGTGTGGTCTTGGGAGACCCAGTACTTC.

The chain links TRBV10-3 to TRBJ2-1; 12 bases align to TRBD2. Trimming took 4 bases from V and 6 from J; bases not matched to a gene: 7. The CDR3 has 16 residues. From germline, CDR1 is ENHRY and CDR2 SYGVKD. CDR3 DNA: TGTGCCATCAGTGGACCTAGCGGGAGGGCCTCCAATGAGCAGTTCTTC. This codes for CAISGPSGRASNEQFF.

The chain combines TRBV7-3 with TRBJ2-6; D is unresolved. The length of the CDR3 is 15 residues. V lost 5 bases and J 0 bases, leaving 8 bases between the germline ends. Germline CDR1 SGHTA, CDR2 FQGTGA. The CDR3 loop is CASSPTSSGANVLTF. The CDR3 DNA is TGTGCCAGCAGCCCCACCAGCTCTGGGGCCAACGTCCTGACTTTC. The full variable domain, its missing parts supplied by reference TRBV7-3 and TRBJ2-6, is GAGVSQTPSNKVTEKGKYVELRCDPISGHTALYWYRQSLGQGPEFLIYFQGTGAADDSGLPNDRFFAVRPEGSVSTLKIQRTERGDSAVYLCASSPTSSGANVLTFGAGSRLTVL.

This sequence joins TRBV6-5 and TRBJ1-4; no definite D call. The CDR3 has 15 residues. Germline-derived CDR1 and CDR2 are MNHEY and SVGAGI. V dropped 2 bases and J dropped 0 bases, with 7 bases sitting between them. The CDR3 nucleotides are TGTGCCAGCAGTTACACCCTGACAACTAATGAAAAACTGTTTTTT. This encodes CASSYTLTTNEKLFF.

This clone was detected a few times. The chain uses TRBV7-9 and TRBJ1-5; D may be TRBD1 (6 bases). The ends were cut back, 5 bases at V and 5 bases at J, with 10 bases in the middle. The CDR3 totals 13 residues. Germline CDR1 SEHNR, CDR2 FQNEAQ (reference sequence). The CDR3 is CASSPGVYQPQHF. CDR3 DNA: TGTGCCAGCAGCCCAGGGGTCTATCAGCCCCAGCATTTT.

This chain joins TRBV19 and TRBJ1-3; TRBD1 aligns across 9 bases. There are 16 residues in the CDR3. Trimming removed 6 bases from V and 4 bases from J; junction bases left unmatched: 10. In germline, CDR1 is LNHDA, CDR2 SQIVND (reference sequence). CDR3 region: CASSPNHRGLGNTIYF. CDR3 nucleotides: TGTGCCAGTAGCCCGAACCACAGGGGGCTCGGAAACACCATATATTTT.

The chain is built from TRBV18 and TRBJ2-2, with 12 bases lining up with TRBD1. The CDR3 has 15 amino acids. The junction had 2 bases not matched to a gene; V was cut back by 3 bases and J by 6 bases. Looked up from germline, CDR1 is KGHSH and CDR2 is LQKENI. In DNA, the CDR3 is TGTGCCAGCTCACCGGGACAGGGGGCATCCGGGGAGCTGTTTTTT. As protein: CASSPGQGASGELFF.

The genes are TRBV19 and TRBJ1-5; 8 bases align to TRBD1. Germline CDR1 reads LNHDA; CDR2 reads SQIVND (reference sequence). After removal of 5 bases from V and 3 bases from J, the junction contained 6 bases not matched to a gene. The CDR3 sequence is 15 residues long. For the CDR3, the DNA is TGTGCCAGTAGTCCACAGGGGGTTGCCAATCAGCCCCAGCATTTT. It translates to CASSPQGVANQPQHF.

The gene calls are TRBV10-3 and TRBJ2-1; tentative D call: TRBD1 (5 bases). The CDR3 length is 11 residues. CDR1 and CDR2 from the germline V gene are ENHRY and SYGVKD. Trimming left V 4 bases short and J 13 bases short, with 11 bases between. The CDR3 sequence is CAISVDSRQFF. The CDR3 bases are TGTGCCATCAGTGTCGACAGTCGTCAGTTCTTC.

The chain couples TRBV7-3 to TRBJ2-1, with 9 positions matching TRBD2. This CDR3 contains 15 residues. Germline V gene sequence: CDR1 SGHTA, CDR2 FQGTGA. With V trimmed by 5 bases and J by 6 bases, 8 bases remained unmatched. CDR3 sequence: CASSKGLAYVNEQFF. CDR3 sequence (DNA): TGTGCCAGCAGCAAAGGACTAGCGTATGTCAATGAGCAGTTCTTC.

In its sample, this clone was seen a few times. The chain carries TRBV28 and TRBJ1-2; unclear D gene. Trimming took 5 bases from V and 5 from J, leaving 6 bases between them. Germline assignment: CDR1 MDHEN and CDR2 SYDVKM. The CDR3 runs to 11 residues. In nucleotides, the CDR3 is TGTGCCAGCAGTACCCCTTATGGCTACACCTTC. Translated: CASSTPYGYTF.

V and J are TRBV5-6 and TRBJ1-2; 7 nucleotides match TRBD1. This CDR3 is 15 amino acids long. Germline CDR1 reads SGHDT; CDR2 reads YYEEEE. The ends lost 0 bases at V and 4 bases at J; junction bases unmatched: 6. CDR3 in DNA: TGTGCCAGCAGCTTGGGATTACAGGGGAGCTATGGCTACACCTTC. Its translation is CASSLGLQGSYGYTF.

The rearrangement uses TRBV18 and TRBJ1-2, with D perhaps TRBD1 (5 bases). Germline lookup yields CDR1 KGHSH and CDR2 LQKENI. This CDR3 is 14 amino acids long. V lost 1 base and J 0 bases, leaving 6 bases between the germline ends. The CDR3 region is CASSPQGSNYGYTF. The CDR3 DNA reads TGTGCCAGCTCACCACAGGGGTCTAACTATGGCTACACCTTC.

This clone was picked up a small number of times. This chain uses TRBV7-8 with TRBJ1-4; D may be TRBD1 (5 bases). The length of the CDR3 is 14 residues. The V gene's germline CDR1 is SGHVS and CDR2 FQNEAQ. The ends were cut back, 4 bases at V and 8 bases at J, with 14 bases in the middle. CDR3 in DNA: TGTGCCAGCAGCTCAGGGAGTCTCAGGGAAAAACTGTTTTTT. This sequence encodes CASSSGSLREKLFF.

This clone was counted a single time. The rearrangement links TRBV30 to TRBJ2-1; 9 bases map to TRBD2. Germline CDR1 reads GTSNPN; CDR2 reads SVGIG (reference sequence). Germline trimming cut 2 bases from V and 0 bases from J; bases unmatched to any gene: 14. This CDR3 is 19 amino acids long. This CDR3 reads CAWSTAGAAGGSSYNEQFF. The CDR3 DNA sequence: TGTGCCTGGAGTACAGCGGGGGCGGCGGGAGGGAGCTCCTACAATGAGCAGTTCTTC. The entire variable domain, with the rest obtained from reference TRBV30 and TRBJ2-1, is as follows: SQTIHQWPATLVQPVGSPLSLECTVEGTSNPNLYWYRQAAGRGLQLLFYSVGIGQISSEVPQNLSASRPQDRQFILSSKKLLLSDSGFYLCAWSTAGAAGGSSYNEQFFGPGTRLTVL.

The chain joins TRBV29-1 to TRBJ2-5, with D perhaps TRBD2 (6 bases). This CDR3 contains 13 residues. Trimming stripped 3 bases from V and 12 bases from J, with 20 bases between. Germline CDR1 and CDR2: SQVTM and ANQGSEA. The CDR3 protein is CSVDWRGDRRKYF. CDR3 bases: TGCAGCGTTGATTGGCGGGGTGACAGAAGGAAGTACTTC.

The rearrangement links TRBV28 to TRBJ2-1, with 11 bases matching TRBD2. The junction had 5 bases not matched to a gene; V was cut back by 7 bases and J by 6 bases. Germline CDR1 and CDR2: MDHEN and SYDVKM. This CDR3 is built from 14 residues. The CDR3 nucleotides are TGTGCCAGCAAACCGGGACTAGCGGTCAATGAGCAGTTCTTC. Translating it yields CASKPGLAVNEQFF.

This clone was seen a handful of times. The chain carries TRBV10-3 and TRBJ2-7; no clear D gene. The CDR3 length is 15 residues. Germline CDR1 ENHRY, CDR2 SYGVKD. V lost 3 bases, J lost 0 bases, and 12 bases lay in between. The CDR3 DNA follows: TGTGCCATCAGTGATCTGGGCAGTACCTCCTACGAGCAGTACTTC. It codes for CAISDLGSTSYEQYF.

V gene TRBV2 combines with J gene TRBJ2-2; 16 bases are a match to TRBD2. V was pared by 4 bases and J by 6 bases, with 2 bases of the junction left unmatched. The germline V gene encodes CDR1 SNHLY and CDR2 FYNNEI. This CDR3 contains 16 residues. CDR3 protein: CASSAGTSGRAGELFF. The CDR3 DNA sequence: TGTGCCAGCAGTGCGGGGACTAGCGGGAGGGCCGGGGAGCTGTTTTTT.